A selection of T cell receptor beta chains follows, all from one sample in a study of blood T cells in healthy people across ages. From the 5' RACE reads, TCRdb called clonotypes with MiXCR, one entry per CDR3 protein. The sample records over 600,000 distinct CDR3 sequences, about 45% being singletons. Sequenced: blood. These receptors all come from an elderly man in good health. Each CDR3 is given with its conserved first and last residue. The order of the fields is V gene, J gene, clone size, CDR3 protein. The size entry is marked missing in some rows and otherwise reads once, few, many or a size class.

>TRBV6-1|TRBJ2-2|NA
CASSPGLARPGELFF
>TRBV5-1|TRBJ2-3|many
CASTRLGPTDTQYF
>TRBV20-1|TRBJ2-1|few
CSAGVEPFF
>TRBV2|TRBJ2-1|NA
CASRQQGLANNEQFF
>TRBV27|TRBJ2-3|NA
CASRARLASTDTQYF
>TRBV15|TRBJ1-2|once
CATSRELTGRGYTF
>TRBV7-3|TRBJ1-1|NA
CASSLAGSRTEAFF
>TRBV24-1|TRBJ2-5|NA
CATSATGQGGNNEQYF
>TRBV2|TRBJ2-4|NA
CASSEQVGAYNEQYF
>TRBV9|TRBJ2-3|NA
CASSAGLAVTDTQYF
>TRBV9|TRBJ1-4|NA
CASSGNRGLREKLFF
>TRBV20-1|TRBJ2-6|NA
CSALRSGDSGANVLTF
>TRBV7-2|NA|few
CASSVGGNGEQYF
>TRBV6-1|TRBJ2-1|NA
CASSMEGGSRAYNEQFF
>TRBV7-8|TRBJ2-7|NA
CASSLWGARDEQYF
>TRBV12-3/TRBV12-4|TRBJ1-2|NA
CASTKGPRGDGYTF
>TRBV24-1|TRBJ2-1|few
CATSDLGLAGGYNEQFF
>TRBV11-2|TRBJ2-1|NA
CASSPGLGYNEQFF
>TRBV7-8|TRBJ2-3|few
CASSFFRADTQYF
>TRBV6-6|TRBJ2-5|many
CASSGGEETQYF
>TRBV28|TRBJ2-1|NA
CASTPLAISTNEQFF
>TRBV11-2|TRBJ1-1|few
CASSYRTGTNTEAFF
>TRBV29-1|TRBJ1-2|NA
CSVTSRGDRTPYGYTF
>TRBV30|TRBJ2-7|NA
CAWSAGGQYYEQYF
>TRBV20-1|TRBJ1-1|once
CSARGWQGAEAFF
>TRBV7-2|TRBJ2-7|few
CASKLVRDRGYEQYF
>TRBV7-2|TRBJ2-5|few
CASSPTPFGGNEQYF
>TRBV18|TRBJ1-2|NA
CASSPPYGTLGENYGYTF
>TRBV2|TRBJ1-4|NA
CASPGTGGNEKLFF